Below, 17 T cell receptor beta chains from the same sample are listed, as sequenced in a study of T cell responses to AZD1222 COVID-19 vaccine. Measured with immunoSEQ multiplex PCR; TCRdb has only the in-frame clones, and not every one. This table holds tens of thousands of clones, 70% to 80% found once. The sample here was peripheral blood, taken on day 0 of AZD1222 vaccination. These receptor sequences come from an adult in good health.

In this sample, this clone turned up once. The chain has TRBV12-3 or TRBV12-4 and TRBJ2-5; D remains unclear. This CDR3 contains 11 residues. V was trimmed by 6 bases and J by 5 bases, leaving 7 bases between them. CDR3 loop: CASRRLETQYF. CDR3 nucleotide sequence: TGTGCCAGCAGAAGATTGGAGACCCAGTACTTC.

V is TRBV7-9 and J is TRBJ2-1; TRBD2 matches 11 bases. The germline V gene encodes CDR1 SEHNR and CDR2 FQNEAQ (reference sequence). The CDR3 length is 16 residues. The V segment lost 1 base and the J segment 10 bases; nucleotides outside the gene matches: 9. CDR3 DNA: TGTGCCAGCAGCTTAGTTTGGACTAGCGGGCTCAGGGAGCAGTTCTTC. This codes for CASSLVWTSGLREQFF.

A single count supports this clone. J is TRBJ2-3 and V is TRBV6-5; 10 bases agree with TRBD2. Germline loops: CDR1 MNHEY, CDR2 SVGAGI. Trimming at V came to 7 bases and at J to 15 bases, leaving 10 bases not matched to a gene. The CDR3 is 12 amino acids. The CDR3 reads CASTTEAGGEYF. Written as DNA, the CDR3 is TGTGCCAGCACCACAGAAGCGGGAGGGGAATATTTT.

This chain joins TRBV5-5 and TRBJ2-3; D gene uncertain. Deletions cut 1 base from V and 2 bases from J, with 5 bases between. Germline CDR1 is SGHKS and CDR2 is YYEKEE (reference sequence). The CDR3 covers 13 residues. CDR3 DNA sequence: TGTGCCAGCAGCTTGACCCCCACAGATACGCAGTATTTT. It translates to CASSLTPTDTQYF.

A few counts support this clone. The J gene is TRBJ2-3, the V gene TRBV12-3 or TRBV12-4; no clear D gene. This CDR3 is 12 amino acids long. Deletions cut 5 bases from V and 6 bases from J, with 9 bases between. The CDR3 sequence is CASSPRLDTQYF. CDR3 bases: TGTGCCAGCAGTCCCCGGCTCGATACGCAGTATTTT.

CDR3 in DNA: TGCGCCAGCAGCTTCAGGGGCACTGAAGCTTTCTTT. The encoded protein is CASSFRGTEAFF. This sequence joins TRBV5-1 and TRBJ1-1; maybe TRBD1 (6 bases). Germline V gene lookup returns CDR1 SGHRS and CDR2 YFSETQ. CDR3 size: 12 residues. Trimming cost V 2 bases and J 4 bases, with 6 bases left between them.

The chain recombines TRBV7-9 with TRBJ1-2; 11 positions agree with TRBD1. Looked up from germline, CDR1 is SEHNR and CDR2 is FQNEAQ (reference sequence). This CDR3 region has 14 residues. V lost 7 bases, J lost 7 bases, and 8 bases stayed unmatched. The chain's CDR3 is CASTRDRGDGGYTF. The DNA of the CDR3 is TGTGCCAGCACCCGGGACAGGGGGGACGGTGGCTACACCTTC.

The chain carries TRBV30 and TRBJ2-7; the match to TRBD2 covers 9 bases. The length of the CDR3 is 19 residues. The germline gives CDR1 GTSNPN, CDR2 SVGIG (reference sequence). Trimming removed 0 bases from V and 0 bases from J; junction bases left unmatched: 15. CDR3 amino acids: CAWSVRASGALRFSYEQYF. In nucleotides, the CDR3 is TGTGCCTGGAGTGTACGGGCTAGCGGGGCCTTAAGGTTCTCCTACGAGCAGTACTTC. Filled out from reference TRBV30 and TRBJ2-7, the complete variable domain reads SQTIHQWPATLVQPVGSPLSLECTVEGTSNPNLYWYRQAAGRGLQLLFYSVGIGQISSEVPQNLSASRPQDRQFILSSKKLLLSDSGFYLCAWSVRASGALRFSYEQYFGPGTRLTVT.

The CDR3 reads CAISESGALTNYGYTF. CDR3 sequence (DNA): TGTGCCATCAGTGAGTCAGGAGCGCTAACTAACTATGGCTACACCTTC. The rearrangement joins TRBV10-3 to TRBJ1-2; D is unclear. There are 16 residues in the CDR3. The germline gives CDR1 ENHRY, CDR2 SYGVKD. V was clipped by 0 bases and J by 0 bases, with 11 bases between them.

The rearrangement links TRBV18 to TRBJ1-1; possible D gene TRBD1, 5 bases. The CDR3 length is 15 residues. V lost 0 bases, J lost 3 bases, and 11 bases lay in between. Per the germline V gene, CDR1 is KGHSH and CDR2 is LQKENI. Written as DNA, the CDR3 is TGTGCCAGCTCACCACCGGCAGGGCGGGACACTGAAGCTTTCTTT. As protein: CASSPPAGRDTEAFF.

V and J are TRBV5-8 and TRBJ2-7; D might be TRBD1 (5 bases). Trimming pared 0 bases from V and 3 bases from J, leaving 13 bases between. CDR1 is SGHTS, CDR2 YDEGEE, per germline. The CDR3 covers 15 residues. The CDR3 spells CASSLVAGTGYEQYF. The CDR3 DNA is TGTGCCAGCAGCTTGGTGGCAGGTACAGGCTACGAGCAGTACTTC.

The gene calls are TRBV6-1 and TRBJ1-2; D is possibly TRBD1 (5 bases). There are 16 residues in the CDR3. CDR1 is MNHNS, CDR2 SASEGT, per germline. Trimming cost V 4 bases and J 3 bases, with 18 bases left between them. The CDR3 loop is CASSGSKWGEDYGYTF. CDR3 DNA: TGTGCCAGCAGTGGCTCAAAGTGGGGGGAAGACTATGGCTACACCTTC.

This chain uses TRBV18 with TRBJ1-5, with a possible D match to TRBD1 (6 bases). The germline gives CDR1 KGHSH, CDR2 LQKENI. Trimming removed 4 bases at V and 7 bases at J, with 17 bases between. This CDR3 contains 15 residues. The CDR3 protein is CASSHRPATGQPQHF. CDR3 nucleotide sequence: TGTGCCAGCTCACATAGACCGGCGACAGGACAGCCCCAGCATTTT.

The rearrangement joins TRBV19 to TRBJ1-4; no clear D. CDR1 and CDR2 (germline): LNHDA, SQIVND (reference sequence). CDR3 length equals 16 residues. Trimming removed 3 bases at V and 8 bases at J, with 19 bases between. Here the CDR3 reads CASSMSWGTLFEKLFF. CDR3 sequence (DNA): TGTGCCAGTAGTATGTCTTGGGGAACGTTGTTCGAAAAACTGTTTTTT.

The chain uses TRBV5-4 and TRBJ2-3; 7 positions agree with TRBD2. This CDR3 has 16 residues. With 3 bases clipped from V and 3 bases from J, the junction kept 10 bases outside the gene matches. CDR1 is SGHNT, CDR2 YYREEE, per germline (reference sequence). CDR3 amino acids: CASSWAGVTGTDTQYF. The CDR3 nucleotides read TGTGCCAGCAGCTGGGCGGGAGTGACGGGAACAGATACGCAGTATTTT. Filled out from reference TRBV5-4 and TRBJ2-3, the complete variable domain reads ETGVTQSPTHLIKTRGQQVTLRCSSQSGHNTVSWYQQALGQGPQFIFQYYREEENGRGNFPPRFSGLQFPNYSSELNVNALELDDSALYLCASSWAGVTGTDTQYFGPGTRLTVL.

This chain connects TRBV3-1 (or the pseudogene TRBV3-2) to TRBJ2-5, with TRBD1 matching 7 bases. Germline values: CDR1 LGHDT, CDR2 YNNKEL (reference sequence). Trimming at V came to 4 bases and at J to 6 bases, leaving 8 bases not matched to a gene. This CDR3 is built from 14 residues. CDR3 sequence reads: CASSLRQGVQTQYF. CDR3 nucleotide sequence: TGTGCCAGCAGCCTTCGACAGGGCGTTCAGACCCAGTACTTC.

This chain joins TRBV6-5 and TRBJ1-2; D unresolved. This CDR3 is built from 12 residues. Germline CDR1 is MNHEY and CDR2 is SVGAGI. Trimming took 7 bases from V and 8 from J, leaving 14 bases between them. The CDR3 DNA reads as TGTGCCAGCACGTGGCCCCCTCAGGGCTACACCTTC. Translating gives CASTWPPQGYTF.